A single sample is the source of the 17 T cell receptor beta chains below, sequenced in a study of cytomegalovirus exposure and HLA in healthy donors. The PCR had 60 Vbeta and 13 Jbeta primers. The protocol was immunoSEQ multiplex PCR, while the TCRdb copy is restricted to in-frame clones and leaves out a portion. The sample has 130,000 or so clones; over 75% are singletons. Sequences were obtained from PBMCs. All receptors come from a man between 25 and 39 years old in good health and CMV-seronegative.

The chain recombines TRBV28 with TRBJ1-3, with D hard to call. The CDR3 has 16 residues. V was shortened by 6 bases and J by 0 bases, with 15 bases between the two germline ends. Germline V gives CDR1 MDHEN, CDR2 SYDVKM. This CDR3 is CASSPWRLRSGNTIYF. The CDR3 bases are TGTGCCAGCAGCCCATGGCGGCTGCGCTCTGGAAACACCATATATTTT.

J is TRBJ2-1 and V is TRBV30, with TRBD2 as a possible D gene (7 bases). The CDR3 covers 14 residues. The V end was cut by 5 bases, the J end by 4 bases, with 15 bases between. Germline V gene lookup returns CDR1 GTSNPN and CDR2 SVGIG (reference sequence). The CDR3 DNA sequence: TGTGCCTGGGAGCCAGGGAGGGGGTACAATGAGCAGTTCTTC. Residues: CAWEPGRGYNEQFF.

This clone was recorded a few times. The chain is built from TRBV2 and TRBJ2-3; 7 bases are a match to TRBD2. The J segment lost 4 bases and the V segment lost 8 bases, leaving 6 bases of the junction unmatched. Germline V gene lookup returns CDR1 SNHLY and CDR2 FYNNEI. This CDR3 has 13 residues. CDR3 DNA sequence: TGTGCCAGCCGCGGACTAGGTTCAGATACGCAGTATTTT. Its translation: CASRGLGSDTQYF.

This clone was seen only a few times. The same CDR3 is also encoded by other DNA sequences in this sample. The chain is built from TRBV7-2 and TRBJ1-5; no firm D call. V lost 4 bases, J lost 0 bases, and 4 bases lay in between. There are 13 residues in the CDR3. Germline loops: CDR1 SGHTA, CDR2 FQGNSA. The CDR3 spells CASSSSSNQPQHF. The CDR3 DNA sequence: TGTGCCAGCAGCTCGTCTAGCAATCAGCCCCAGCATTTT.

V and J are TRBV29-1 and TRBJ2-7; 11 nucleotides align to TRBD1. The trim removed 6 bases at V and 4 bases at J, leaving 8 bases unmatched. The CDR3 is made up of 14 amino acids. The germline V gene has CDR1 SQVTM and CDR2 ANQGSEA. CDR3 bases: TGCAGCGTCGTCCCCGGGACAGGGGGGTACGAGCAGTACTTC. Protein product: CSVVPGTGGYEQYF.

The genes are TRBV18 and TRBJ2-3; D remains unclear. V was cut by 1 base and J by 4 bases, with 9 bases left in between. CDR3 length equals 14 residues. The germline V gene has CDR1 KGHSH and CDR2 LQKENI. DNA for the CDR3: TGTGCCAGCTCACCACAGCACAGTGCAGATACGCAGTATTTT. Translated, it gives CASSPQHSADTQYF.

The chain links TRBV4-3 to TRBJ2-7; tentatively, D is TRBD1 (6 bases). CDR1 is LGHNA and CDR2 is YSLEER in the germline V gene. Trimming left V 1 base short and J 3 bases short, with 10 bases between. The CDR3 is 14 amino acids. The CDR3 is CASSQVLRGYEQYF. Here the CDR3 DNA reads TGCGCCAGCAGCCAAGTCCTCAGGGGCTACGAGCAGTACTTC.

J is TRBJ1-4 and V is TRBV10-1; tentatively, D is TRBD1 (6 bases). The germline gives CDR1 WNHNN, CDR2 SYGVQD (reference sequence). The CDR3 has 13 amino acids. V lost 8 bases, J lost 5 bases, and 12 bases lay in between. CDR3 in DNA: TGCGCCAGCGGAGCAGGGGCCAATGAAAAACTGTTTTTT. Translation: CASGAGANEKLFF.

V and J are TRBV6-1 and TRBJ2-7; unclear D gene. The length of the CDR3 is 17 residues. V was pared by 0 bases and J by 1 base, with 16 bases between. The germline CDR1 and CDR2 sequences are MNHNS and SASEGT. CDR3 region: CASSEAEAALSSYEQYF. The DNA of the CDR3 is TGTGCCAGCAGTGAAGCCGAGGCAGCCCTTTCTTCCTACGAGCAGTACTTC.

The chain links TRBV7-8 to TRBJ1-2, with D maybe TRBD1 (6 bases). The V and J ends lost 5 bases and 1 base respectively, with 17 bases between them. This CDR3 is 16 amino acids long. Germline CDR1 and CDR2: SGHVS and FQNEAQ. The CDR3 reads CASSERRTDSNYGYTF. The CDR3 DNA is TGTGCCAGCAGCGAAAGGAGGACAGATAGTAACTATGGCTACACCTTC.

This clone was picked up one time. The CDR3 spells CSVEGGTSGGAYNEQFF. In DNA form, the CDR3 reads TGCAGCGTTGAAGGCGGGACTAGCGGGGGGGCATACAATGAGCAGTTCTTC. V gene TRBV29-1 combines with J gene TRBJ2-1, with 16 nucleotides matching TRBD2. J gave up 4 bases and V 1 base, and 4 bases lay outside the gene matches. Germline V gene lookup returns CDR1 SQVTM and CDR2 ANQGSEA. This CDR3 has 17 residues.

This chain uses TRBV10-2 with TRBJ1-5; D is possibly TRBD1 (6 bases). Germline V gene sequence: CDR1 WSHSY, CDR2 SAAADI. This CDR3 comprises 16 residues. Deletions cut 3 bases from V and 4 bases from J, with 16 bases between. The CDR3 sequence is CASSDYRAGANQPQHF. In DNA form, the CDR3 reads TGCGCCAGCAGTGATTACAGGGCCGGAGCTAATCAGCCCCAGCATTTT.

This clone occurred a few times. This chain links TRBV15 with TRBJ1-5; no clear D gene. The V gene's germline CDR1 is LNHNV and CDR2 YYDKDF (reference sequence). This CDR3 has 16 amino acids. Trimming took 0 bases from V and 0 from J, leaving 9 bases between them. The CDR3, as DNA: TGTGCCACCAGCAGAGACAGCGTCCATAGCAATCAGCCCCAGCATTTT. This sequence encodes CATSRDSVHSNQPQHF.

The rearrangement uses TRBV28 and TRBJ1-5, with TRBD1 matching over 12 bases. The CDR3 is made up of 15 amino acids. Germline V gene data show CDR1 as MDHEN and CDR2 as SYDVKM. J was trimmed by 4 bases and V by 7 bases; bases with no gene match: 5. CDR3 sequence: CASTRDRGRNQPQHF. The CDR3 coding sequence is TGTGCCAGCACCAGGGACAGGGGGCGTAATCAGCCCCAGCATTTT. The whole variable domain, remainder taken from reference TRBV28 and TRBJ1-5, is DVKVTQSSRYLVKRTGEKVFLECVQDMDHENMFWYRQDPGLGLRLIYFSYDVKMKEKGDIPEGYSVSREKKERFSLILESASTNQTSMYLCASTRDRGRNQPQHFGDGTRLSIL.

The V gene is TRBV7-2, the J gene TRBJ2-7; tentatively, D is TRBD2 (5 bases). The CDR3 is made up of 13 amino acids. Looked up from germline, CDR1 is SGHTA and CDR2 is FQGNSA. V shed 4 bases and J shed 4 bases, with 11 bases lying between them. CDR3 protein: CASSSSGIYEQYF. In DNA, the CDR3 is TGTGCCAGCAGCTCCTCCGGGATATACGAGCAGTACTTC.

The V and J genes are TRBV13 and TRBJ2-1; D gene unclear. CDR3 size: 12 residues. Trimming took off 5 bases at V and 9 bases at J, with 11 bases between the two ends. Per germline, CDR1 PRHDT and CDR2 FYEKMQ (reference sequence). The CDR3 DNA follows: TGTGCCAGCAGCCTTAGCCGCGGTGAGCAGTTCTTC. Protein: CASSLSRGEQFF.

This chain uses TRBV6-1 with TRBJ2-5; 8 nucleotides agree with TRBD1. Per the germline V gene, CDR1 is MNHNS and CDR2 is SASEGT. V gave up 6 bases and J gave up 6 bases; unmatched junction bases: 9. CDR3 size: 14 residues. CDR3 loop: CASSAGTGEKTQYF. In DNA, the CDR3 is TGTGCCAGCAGCGCCGGGACAGGTGAAAAGACCCAGTACTTC.